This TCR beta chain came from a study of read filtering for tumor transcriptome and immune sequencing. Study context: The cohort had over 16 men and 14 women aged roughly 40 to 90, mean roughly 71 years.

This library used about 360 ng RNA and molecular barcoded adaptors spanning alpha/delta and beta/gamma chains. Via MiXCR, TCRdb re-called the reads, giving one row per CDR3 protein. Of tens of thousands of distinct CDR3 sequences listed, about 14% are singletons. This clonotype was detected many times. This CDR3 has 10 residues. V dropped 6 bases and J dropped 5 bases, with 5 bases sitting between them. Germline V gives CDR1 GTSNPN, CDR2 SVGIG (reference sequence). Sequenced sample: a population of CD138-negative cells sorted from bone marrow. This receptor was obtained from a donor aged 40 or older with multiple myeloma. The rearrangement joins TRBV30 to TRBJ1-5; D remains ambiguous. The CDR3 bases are TGTGCCTGCGGGTATCAGCCCCAGCATTTT. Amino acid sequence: CACGYQPQHF. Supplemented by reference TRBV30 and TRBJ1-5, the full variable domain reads SQTIHQWPATLVQPVGSPLSLECTVEGTSNPNLYWYRQAAGRGLQLLFYSVGIGQISSEVPQNLSASRPQDRQFILSSKKLLLSDSGFYLCACGYQPQHFGDGTRLSIL.